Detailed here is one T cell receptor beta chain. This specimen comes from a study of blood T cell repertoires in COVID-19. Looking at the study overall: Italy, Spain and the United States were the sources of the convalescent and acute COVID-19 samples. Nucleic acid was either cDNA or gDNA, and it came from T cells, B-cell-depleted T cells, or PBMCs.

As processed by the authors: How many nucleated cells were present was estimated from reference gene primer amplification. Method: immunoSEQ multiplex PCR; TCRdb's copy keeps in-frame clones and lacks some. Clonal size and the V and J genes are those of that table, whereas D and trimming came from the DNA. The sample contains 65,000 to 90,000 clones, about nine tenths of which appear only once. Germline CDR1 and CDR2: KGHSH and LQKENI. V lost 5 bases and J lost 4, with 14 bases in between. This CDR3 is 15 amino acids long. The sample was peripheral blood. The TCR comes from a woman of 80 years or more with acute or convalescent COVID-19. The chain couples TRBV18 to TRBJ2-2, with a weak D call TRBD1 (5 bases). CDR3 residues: CASSSGTGFTGELFF. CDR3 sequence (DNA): TGTGCCAGCTCATCTGGAACAGGCTTCACCGGGGAGCTGTTTTTT.